These 25 T cell receptor beta chains were all obtained from the same sample, sequenced in a study of PD-L1 blockade in urothelial cancer. Clones were sequenced by immunoSEQ multiplex PCR, and TCRdb holds only the in-frame ones, with some missing. The sample lists about 36,000 clones; more than 80% were seen once. Time point reported: peripheral blood 6 weeks after treatment start. The sequencing used PBMCs, collected around atezolizumab (anti-PD-L1) treatment. All receptors come from a middle-aged man with urothelial cancer.

The J gene is TRBJ2-1, the V gene TRBV4-1; D perhaps matches TRBD2 (5 bases). The V end lost 5 bases, the J end lost 8 bases, and 10 bases lay between the germline ends. Germline lookup yields CDR1 MGHRA and CDR2 YSYEKL. The CDR3 consists of 12 residues. CDR3 region: CASSEIGDEQFF. In nucleotides, the CDR3 is TGCGCCAGCAGCGAGATCGGGGATGAGCAGTTCTTC.

The chain is built from TRBV29-1 and TRBJ2-1, with 10 bases fitting TRBD2. Germline CDR1 reads SQVTM; CDR2 reads ANQGSEA. V lost 7 bases to trimming and J lost 8 bases; unmatched junction nucleotides: 5. This CDR3 comprises 12 residues. CDR3 residues: CSAGTSEDEQFF. The CDR3 DNA reads TGCAGCGCCGGGACTAGCGAGGATGAGCAGTTCTTC.

This sequence joins TRBV6-4 and TRBJ2-1; 12 nucleotides line up with TRBD2. CDR3 size: 15 residues. Germline loops: CDR1 MRHNA, CDR2 SNTAGT. With 0 bases clipped from V and 6 bases from J, the junction kept 0 bases outside the gene matches. In DNA form, the CDR3 reads TGTGCCAGCAGTGACTCGACTAGCGGGAGCAATGAGCAGTTCTTC. This sequence encodes CASSDSTSGSNEQFF.

The chain links TRBV9 to TRBJ2-4, with a tentative D call TRBD2 (5 bases). The germline V and J ends were trimmed by 0 bases and 0 bases, with 7 bases remaining between them. CDR1 and CDR2 from the germline V gene are SGDLS and YYNGEE. The CDR3 length is 15 residues. As DNA, the CDR3 is TGTGCCAGCAGCGTAGGGGAGAGAGCCAAAAACATTCAGTACTTC. This codes for CASSVGERAKNIQYF.

With regard to this clone: The junction shows a germline mismatch at one end, possibly a read error. CDR3 nucleotide sequence: TGTGCCAGCAGCTCAAGGGCTAGCGGGAGACCCCCGGACTTC. It is translated as CASSSRASGRPPDF. The rearrangement joins TRBV7-2 to TRBJ2-5; the match to TRBD2 covers 10 bases. The CDR3 totals 14 residues. The germline CDR1 and CDR2 sequences are SGHTA and FQGNSA.

J is TRBJ2-5 and V is TRBV25-1, with TRBD2 as a possible D gene (5 bases). CDR3 size: 14 residues. Germline loops: CDR1 MGHDK, CDR2 SYGVNS. Trimming took 3 bases from V and 6 from J, leaving 14 bases between them. The CDR3: CASSDWTPLQTQYF. The DNA of the CDR3 is TGTGCCAGCAGTGATTGGACTCCTCTCCAGACCCAGTACTTC.

The chain joins TRBV28 to TRBJ2-1; 8 bases map to TRBD2. There are 14 residues in the CDR3. Germline values: CDR1 MDHEN, CDR2 SYDVKM. With V trimmed by 10 bases and J by 4 bases, 9 bases remained unmatched. The DNA for the CDR3 is TGTGCCACCTCGCCCGGGGGGGGGTACAATGAGCAGTTCTTC. It is translated as CATSPGGGYNEQFF.

V is TRBV6-1 and J is TRBJ2-3; TRBD2 agrees at 8 bases. The V gene's germline CDR1 is MNHNS and CDR2 SASEGT. CDR3 length: 14 amino acids. Germline trimming cut 7 bases from V and 2 bases from J; bases unmatched to any gene: 5. CDR3 in DNA: TGTGCCAGCATACTAGCGGCCCCCACAGATACGCAGTATTTT. Its translation is CASILAAPTDTQYF.

CDR3 DNA: TGTGCCAGCGGGGAAAGACAGGGTAGTCGCGATACGCAGTATTTT. Its protein is CASGERQGSRDTQYF. This chain links TRBV27 with TRBJ2-3, with TRBD1 matching 7 bases. This CDR3 has 15 residues. Per germline, CDR1 MNHEY and CDR2 SMNVEV (reference sequence). V lost 8 bases, J lost 6 bases, and 14 bases stayed unmatched.

This clone is a singleton in its sample. This chain joins TRBV5-5 and TRBJ1-5, with D possibly being TRBD1 (5 bases). The CDR3 has 15 residues. Trimming took off 5 bases at V and 6 bases at J, with 18 bases between the two ends. CDR1 is SGHKS, CDR2 YYEKEE, per germline (reference sequence). In DNA form, the CDR3 reads TGTGCCAGCAGAGCCGGGACTGGGGTGGGTCAGCCCCAGCATTTT. This encodes CASRAGTGVGQPQHF.

This sequence joins TRBV7-2 and TRBJ2-5; 9 nucleotides line up with TRBD2. The CDR3 runs 16 residues. Germline V gene lookup returns CDR1 SGHTA and CDR2 FQGNSA. V was pared by 5 bases and J by 2 bases, with 9 bases of the junction left unmatched. The CDR3: CASSRDISGRQETQYF. For the CDR3, the DNA is TGTGCCAGCAGCCGCGATATTAGCGGGAGACAAGAGACCCAGTACTTC.

The rearrangement joins TRBV5-4 to TRBJ2-1; 10 bases match TRBD2. V lost 4 bases, J lost 4 bases, and 8 bases stayed unmatched. Germline assignment: CDR1 SGHNT and CDR2 YYREEE (reference sequence). The CDR3 has 16 residues. In DNA, the CDR3 is TGTGCCAGCAGCGCAAAACTAGCGGGAATTTACAATGAGCAGTTCTTC. Protein sequence: CASSAKLAGIYNEQFF.

As DNA, the CDR3 is TGTGCCAGCAGGAACAGTAATAGAGGGTATGGCTACACCTTC. It yields the protein CASRNSNRGYGYTF. This chain links TRBV6-4 with TRBJ1-2; D gene unclear. Between the trimmed V and J ends, which lost 6 bases and 5 bases, there was a span of 16 bases. CDR1 and CDR2 from the germline V gene are MRHNA and SNTAGT. The CDR3 has 14 amino acids.

The rearrangement uses TRBV5-1 and TRBJ2-7; D uncertain. The CDR3 sequence is 13 residues long. Looked up from germline, CDR1 is SGHRS and CDR2 is YFSETQ. Trimming took 2 bases from V and 3 from J, leaving 9 bases between them. This CDR3 is CASSLLRNYEQYF. In nucleotides, the CDR3 is TGCGCCAGCAGCTTACTGAGAAACTACGAGCAGTACTTC. The full variable domain, completed using reference TRBV5-1 and TRBJ2-7, is KAGVTQTPRYLIKTRGQQVTLSCSPISGHRSVSWYQQTPGQGLQFLFEYFSETQRNKGNFPGRFSGRQFSNSRSEMNVSTLELGDSALYLCASSLLRNYEQYFGPGTRLTVT.

The chain recombines TRBV7-9 with TRBJ2-5, with 10 bases fitting TRBD2. The CDR3 runs to 19 residues. Looked up from germline, CDR1 is SEHNR and CDR2 is FQNEAQ (reference sequence). The V and J ends lost 3 bases and 5 bases, in that order; junction bases with no gene match: 18. DNA of the CDR3: TGTGCCAGCAGCTTTGTCACAGGGACCCCGGGACTAGCGACCGAGACCCAGTACTTC. Amino acids: CASSFVTGTPGLATETQYF.

The chain combines TRBV6-6 with TRBJ2-1; 8 bases are shared with TRBD2. CDR1 and CDR2 from the germline V gene are MNHNY and SVGAGI (reference sequence). The CDR3 loop spans 15 amino acids. The ends lost 3 bases at V and 9 bases at J; junction bases unmatched: 10. Here the CDR3 DNA reads TGTGCCAGCAGTTATCAGAGCGGGAGTAGGGGTGAGCAGTTCTTC. It yields the protein CASSYQSGSRGEQFF.

The rearrangement uses TRBV19 and TRBJ2-1; TRBD2 matches 7 bases. J gave up 0 bases and V 7 bases, and 3 bases lay outside the gene matches. CDR1 is LNHDA, CDR2 SQIVND, per germline (reference sequence). This CDR3 spans 14 amino acids. DNA of the CDR3: TGTGCCAGTATGGGAGGGAGCTCCTACAATGAGCAGTTCTTC. It codes for CASMGGSSYNEQFF.

J is TRBJ2-2 and V is TRBV5-1; no reliable D call. The germline V gene encodes CDR1 SGHRS and CDR2 YFSETQ. The CDR3 runs 12 residues. The V and J ends lost 4 bases and 7 bases respectively, with 8 bases between them. CDR3 loop: CASSPTYGELFF. For the CDR3, the DNA is TGCGCCAGCAGCCCTACCTACGGGGAGCTGTTTTTT. Supplemented by reference TRBV5-1 and TRBJ2-2, the full variable domain reads KAGVTQTPRYLIKTRGQQVTLSCSPISGHRSVSWYQQTPGQGLQFLFEYFSETQRNKGNFPGRFSGRQFSNSRSEMNVSTLELGDSALYLCASSPTYGELFFGEGSRLTVL.

Regarding this clone: Sequence at one end of the junction differs from germline and may be a read error. The chain couples TRBV25-1 to TRBJ2-1, with 9 positions matching TRBD1. The CDR3 consists of 14 residues. In germline, CDR1 is MGHDK, CDR2 SYGVNS. CDR3 coding DNA: TGTGCCAGCAGTGAGTTAAAAAAGGACAGGGGACGAATCTTC. Translating gives CASSELKKDRGRIF.

The chain has TRBV7-8 and TRBJ2-5; a possible D gene is TRBD2 (6 bases). This CDR3 is built from 15 residues. V was cut by 5 bases and J by 1 base, with 14 bases left in between. Germline V lookup: CDR1 SGHVS, CDR2 FQNEAQ. The CDR3 spells CASSKFGGTQETQYF. The CDR3 DNA is TGTGCCAGCAGCAAATTCGGCGGGACCCAAGAGACCCAGTACTTC.

DNA of the CDR3: TGTGCCAGCAGAAAACAGGGGCCCTCCACAGATACGCAGTATTTT. It is translated as CASRKQGPSTDTQYF. The gene calls are TRBV2 and TRBJ2-3; 7 bases line up with TRBD1. The V segment lost 6 bases and the J segment 2 bases; nucleotides outside the gene matches: 8. This CDR3 has 15 amino acids. CDR1 and CDR2 (germline): SNHLY, FYNNEI.

The chain uses TRBV19 and TRBJ2-1; perhaps TRBD2 as D (5 bases). The CDR3 runs to 13 residues. Deletions cut 4 bases from V and 9 bases from J, with 13 bases between. Germline V gene sequence: CDR1 LNHDA, CDR2 SQIVND (reference sequence). The CDR3 DNA reads TGTGCCAGTAGTAAACCCACTAGTCGTGAGCAGTTCTTC. Protein sequence: CASSKPTSREQFF. Looking up the rest from reference TRBV19 and TRBJ2-1 gives the full variable domain: DGGITQSPKYLFRKEGQNVTLSCEQNLNHDAMYWYRQDPGQGLRLIYYSQIVNDFQKGDIAEGYSVSREKKESFPLTVTSAQKNPTAFYLCASSKPTSREQFFGPGTRLTVL.

This chain connects TRBV15 to TRBJ2-1; 9 bases agree with TRBD1. Germline V gene data show CDR1 as LNHNV and CDR2 as YYDKDF (reference sequence). This CDR3 is built from 13 residues. With V trimmed by 5 bases and J by 8 bases, 4 bases remained unmatched. The CDR3 DNA is TGTGCCACCAGCGTACAGGGGGCGCATGAGCAGTTCTTC. It encodes CATSVQGAHEQFF.

This clone was picked up a small number of times. This chain uses TRBV9 with TRBJ1-4, with D perhaps matching TRBD1 (5 bases). The V gene's germline CDR1 is SGDLS and CDR2 YYNGEE. Between the trimmed V and J ends, which lost 0 bases and 7 bases, there was a span of 13 bases. This CDR3 spans 15 amino acids. CDR3: CASSVAGTQPEKLFF. CDR3 nucleotides: TGTGCCAGCAGCGTAGCAGGGACTCAACCTGAAAAACTGTTTTTT.

This rearrangement joins TRBV11-2 to TRBJ2-7; 7 bases match TRBD2. The junction had 3 bases not matched to a gene; V was cut back by 7 bases and J by 6 bases. The CDR3 totals 11 residues. Germline lookup yields CDR1 SGHAT and CDR2 FQNNGV. The CDR3, as DNA: TGTGCCAGCACCCTAGCGGCCGAGCAGTACTTC. Translated, it gives CASTLAAEQYF.